This TCR beta chain was sequenced for a study of cytomegalovirus exposure and HLA in healthy donors (dated by TCRdb to 2016 to 2017). Study-level background: According to an earlier analysis of several hundred of the donors, some 180 million T cells yielded roughly 100 million unique TCR beta sequences and approximately 300 Gb of sequence data. The T cell repertoires of 550 to 850 subjects were profiled by immunosequencing and related to cytomegalovirus serostatus. Genome-wide SNP genotypes for about 60% of the 666 donors were used in a later genetic analysis, which treated that subset as a discovery cohort. A separate validation cohort of approximately 130 different subjects was used in addition to the roughly 670-subject first cohort. The study aimed to test whether signatures of past pathogen exposure could be identified by cataloging public T cell receptors. Every repertoire in the discovery cohort had been generated on one and the same sequencing platform. Of the roughly 400 genotyped donors, approximately 80% fell in the genetic ancestry cluster associated with self-reported Caucasian donors. Across about 380 genotyped donors of the cohort, an average of approximately 200,000 unique TCR beta nucleotide sequences per donor were sequenced, and 15% to 20% of those sequences were non-productive. The later analysis used no new phenotypic data to find candidate immune exposures, relying instead on TCR beta sequences and their occurrence across donors. An early release covering roughly 640 HLA-typed donors comprised about 300 gigabases of sequencing data and about 90 million unique TCR sequences. HLA typing covered class I and class II loci at four-digit resolution. Donor age, sex, ethnicity and CMV serostatus were compiled together with the repertoire data. A few DR-DQ haplotypes were treated as single units for association and clustering because of strong linkage in the cohort. High-throughput TCR immunosequencing, statistical association of individual TCRs with disease status, and machine learning were combined to predict cytomegalovirus infection status. A later analysis re-analyzed previously published TCR beta repertoires from about 600 donors and added high-resolution HLA genotyping to study TCR occurrence patterns. In an earlier analysis of roughly 600 of the donors, high-throughput TCR beta sequencing was used to judge whether each TCR beta V gene segment behaved as functional or pseudogenic. The number of typed donors differed by locus: about 620-640 for A, B, C, DRB1 and DQB1; approximately 520 for DQA1; around 580 for DPA1; and around 470 for DPB1. What the study reported, not specific to this receptor: The cohort was sequenced for TCR beta chains only, and without alpha or paired-chain data the features that could be detected were limited. Most CMV-associated TCR beta chains appeared to be HLA-restricted in a later analysis, and the HLA associations seemed to be driven largely by CMV exposure. The sequencing pipeline was judged likely to have produced a cluster of highly shared sequence variants as a technical artifact. The classifier was reported to diagnose cytomegalovirus status with high specificity and sensitivity in both the original and validation cohorts. The authors suggested that the approach could potentially be extended to other disease states and immunological phenotypes. Some IMGT-functional V segments, including TRBV6-2 and TRBV6-3, could not be distinguished by the 87-base-pair reads and were therefore excluded. According to a later analysis, TCR association rates differed among HLA loci, with DRB1 alleles showing the most associated TCRs and HLA-C alleles showing the fewest. Broadly in line with IMGT annotations, most TCR beta V segments showed up in productive rearrangements about 87% or about 30% of the time in an earlier analysis of approximately 600 of the donors. In a later analysis, HLA-associated TCR beta chains were found to be more clonally expanded and to have lower generation probabilities than equally common non-associated chains. Immune exposure information for the cohort was limited to CMV serostatus. V-gene and J-gene trimming of TCR beta chains was associated with a missense DCLRE1C variant in a later genetic analysis, and the association was replicated in an independent cohort. Because some donors lacked HLA typing at each locus, the association tests relied only on the typed subset. Compared with the roughly 700-donor mean, donors in an Asian-associated ancestry cluster had fewer N-insertions in productive TCRs, according to a later genetic analysis. In a later analysis, 16,951 TCR beta sequences were associated with specific HLA alleles at a false discovery rate of 0.05. In vitro tests confirmed that a few of the cytomegalovirus-associated TCR beta chains recognize cytomegalovirus antigens. Strong co-occurrence of HLA alleles, especially DR and DQ, made assigning TCR associations to individual alleles difficult. In a later analysis, several top co-occurrence clusters were reported to appear linked to parvovirus B19, influenza, CMV and Epstein-Barr virus. Most TCR sequences were seen in very few donors, while some public TCRs were found in many individuals. Seventeen rarely observed V segments, including chromosome 9 orphons, were excluded from the earlier analysis of almost 600 of the donors because counts were too low. Linkage disequilibrium might explain the correlated functional status among segregating V segments, but an unknown experimental factor could not be ruled out. Sequencing depth was assumed to be roughly uniform across donors in the presence/absence analyses, though that assumption may not hold. The study listed 164 TCR beta chains as associated with cytomegalovirus. A further reported finding was that TCR beta sequences accurately predicted the HLA-A and HLA-B alleles for most subjects in the first cohort.

The cohort was made up of 650 to 700 healthy bone marrow donors. All cohort members were sampled while nominally healthy, although unrecorded immune exposures were likely present. The donor tested CMV seronegative, placing the donor among the 350 to 400 seronegative members of the cohort. Each donor provided a peripheral blood sample, and peripheral blood mononuclear cells were used for TCR beta sequencing. The Qiagen DNeasy Blood Extraction Kit was used to extract genomic DNA from the blood cell samples. As regards this clone: Its antigen remains undetermined. Base qualities are not provided; no much larger clone lies one nucleotide away.

Receptor libraries were prepared by the immunoSEQ multiplex PCR assay. A mixture of 60 forward primers for TCR Vbeta segments and 13 reverse primers for TCR Jbeta segments was used in the multiplex PCR. A multiplex PCR assay on genomic DNA amplified the CDR3 region of rearranged TCR beta genes. The amplified TCR beta libraries were sequenced on the Illumina HiSeq System as 87-base-pair reads. On the study's bioinformatics: Across the roughly 700 repertoires, a later analysis counted about 81 million unique TCR beta chains, approximately 10 million of which were shared by at least two donors. Raw reads were error-corrected and collapsed into unique sequences with a nearest-neighbor algorithm that merged closely related sequences to remove PCR and sequencing errors. To assign V, D and J gene segments, CDR3 sequences were aligned to IMGT reference sequences. For a sequence to be retained, at least a six-nucleotide match to both a V gene segment and a J gene segment was required. A rearrangement counted as productive if the CDR3 had no stop codons and remained in frame with V and J, and every other rearrangement counted as non-productive. CDR3 was defined according to IMGT convention as the region running from the second conserved V-encoded cysteine to the conserved J-encoded phenylalanine. Sequences without an unambiguous match to a single V gene segment were excluded from the earlier analysis of approximately 600 of the donors. An earlier analysis of around 600 of the donors classified V segments as functional when productive rearrangements were above 56.7% and as segregating when the standard deviation between donors was above 5%. A statistical classification framework was built to diagnose cytomegalovirus status from the catalog of TCR beta chain sequences. In a later analysis, TCR nucleotide sequences were compared against IMGT/GENE-DB human TR gene sequences so that V and J genes could be assigned. Using the TCRdist pipeline, a later analysis assigned CDR3 sequences along with most-parsimonious VDJ recombination scenarios. In a later analysis, every TCR beta chain was defined by the combination of its CDR3 amino acid sequence and its V-gene family, and reads without a unique V-gene family were dropped. To address suspected cross-contamination and a sequencing artifact, a later analysis removed around 600 highly shared, low-generation-probability nucleotide sequences. In a later analysis, a clonal expansion index was calculated for each public chain from normalized within-repertoire ranks of inferred template counts. A later analysis computed generation probabilities with a VDJ recombination model fitted to out-of-frame rearrangements, and checked the results against IGoR. In a later analysis, hypergeometric tests were used to score TCR-TCR, TCR-HLA and TCR-CMV co-occurrence, with a repertoire-size bias correction applied to TCR pairs. A later analysis estimated false discovery rates by permuting HLA or CMV assignments 20 times. In a later analysis, co-occurring TCRs were grouped using DBSCAN, and TCRdist sequence similarity was added for clustering within HLA-allele-positive subsets. For co-occurrence clustering, repertoires with fewer than 30,000 or more than 120,000 public chains were excluded, along with about five repertoires with anomalous nucleotide sharing. What TCRdb holds here is the immuneACCESS table cut down to in-frame rearrangements. Part of the clones is not present; checked against another copy, under half of the missing clones reflect an unresolved V gene, and the others are unexplained. V and J calls plus clone size are reproduced from that table; the DNA served to infer D and trimming. Recorded for this sample are under 200,000 clones; more than 60% of them occurred a single time. The biggest ten clones account for roughly 5% of the sample.

At the junction V is shortened by 9 bases and J by 4 bases; bases outside the gene matches: 10. Inclusive of the bounding cysteine and phenylalanine, the CDR3 is 15 residues long. Only CDR3 DNA is held: 45 bases, read in frame from base 1. CDR1 and CDR2 are read off the germline V gene as SNHLY and FYNNEI. This TCR came from a male donor in good health and CMV-seronegative. The sequencing input was PBMCs. Recombination connected TRBV2 to TRBJ2-1; TRBD1 fits 9 bases in the junction. The CDR3 has the sequence CASPRGTGRYNEQFF. The sequenced DNA: TGTGCCAGTCCCCGAGGGACAGGGAGATACAATGAGCAGTTCTTC.